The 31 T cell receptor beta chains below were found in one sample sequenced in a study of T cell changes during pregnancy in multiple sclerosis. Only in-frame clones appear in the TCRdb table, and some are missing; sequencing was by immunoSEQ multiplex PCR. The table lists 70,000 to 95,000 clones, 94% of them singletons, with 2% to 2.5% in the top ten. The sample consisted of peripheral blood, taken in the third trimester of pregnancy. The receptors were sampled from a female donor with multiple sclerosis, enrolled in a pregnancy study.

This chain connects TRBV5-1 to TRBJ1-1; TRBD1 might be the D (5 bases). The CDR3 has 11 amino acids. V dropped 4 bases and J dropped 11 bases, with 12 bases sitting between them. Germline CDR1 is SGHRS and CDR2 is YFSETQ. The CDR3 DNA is TGCGCCAGCAGCGGGGGAGGTTGGGCTTTCTTT. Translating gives CASSGGGWAFF.

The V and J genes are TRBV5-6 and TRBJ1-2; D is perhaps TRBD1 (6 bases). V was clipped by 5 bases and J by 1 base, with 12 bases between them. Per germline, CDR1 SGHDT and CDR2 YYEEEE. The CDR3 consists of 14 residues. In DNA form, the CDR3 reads TGTGCCAGCAGGCGGACAGTTTTTAACTATGGCTACACCTTC. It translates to CASRRTVFNYGYTF.

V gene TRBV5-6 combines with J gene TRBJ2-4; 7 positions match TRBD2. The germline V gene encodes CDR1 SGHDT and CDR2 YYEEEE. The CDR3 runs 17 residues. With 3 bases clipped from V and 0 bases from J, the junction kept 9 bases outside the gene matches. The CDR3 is CASSWGTSDLAKNIQYF. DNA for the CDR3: TGTGCCAGCAGCTGGGGAACTAGCGACTTAGCCAAAAACATTCAGTACTTC.

The DNA of the CDR3 is TGTGCCAGTAGTATAACTTTTGGGAACACTGAAGCTTTCTTT. Translated, it gives CASSITFGNTEAFF. This chain links TRBV19 with TRBJ1-1; D is uncertain. The CDR3 contains 14 residues. Germline loops: CDR1 LNHDA, CDR2 SQIVND (reference sequence). V was shortened by 2 bases and J by 1 base, with 8 bases between the two germline ends.

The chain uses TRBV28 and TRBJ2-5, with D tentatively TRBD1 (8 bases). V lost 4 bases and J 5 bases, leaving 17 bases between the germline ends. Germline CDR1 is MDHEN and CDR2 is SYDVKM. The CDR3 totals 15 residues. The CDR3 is CASSSPTGEGETQYF. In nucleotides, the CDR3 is TGTGCCAGCAGTTCCCCGACAGGGGAGGGGGAGACCCAGTACTTC.

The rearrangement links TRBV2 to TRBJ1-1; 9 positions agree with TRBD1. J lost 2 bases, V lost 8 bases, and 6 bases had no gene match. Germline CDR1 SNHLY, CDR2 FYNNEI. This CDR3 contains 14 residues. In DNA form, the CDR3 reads TGTGCCAGCCGGAGGGGACAGGGAAACACTGAAGCTTTCTTT. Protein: CASRRGQGNTEAFF.

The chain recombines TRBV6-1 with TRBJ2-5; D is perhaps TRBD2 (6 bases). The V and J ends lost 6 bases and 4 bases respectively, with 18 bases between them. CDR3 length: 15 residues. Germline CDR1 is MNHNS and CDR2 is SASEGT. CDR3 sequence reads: CASSLQDGGSETQYF. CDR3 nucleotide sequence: TGTGCCAGCAGCCTACAAGACGGGGGATCAGAGACCCAGTACTTC.

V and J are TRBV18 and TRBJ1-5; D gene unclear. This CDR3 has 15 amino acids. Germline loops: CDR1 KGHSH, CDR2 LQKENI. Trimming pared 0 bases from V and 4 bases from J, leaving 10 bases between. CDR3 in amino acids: CASSPPGGRNQPQHF. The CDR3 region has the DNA TGTGCCAGCTCACCACCGGGAGGGAGAAATCAGCCCCAGCATTTT. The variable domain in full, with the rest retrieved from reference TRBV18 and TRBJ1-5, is NAGVMQNPRHLVRRRGQEARLRCSPMKGHSHVYWYRQLPEEGLKFMVYLQKENIIDESGMPKERFSAEFPKEGPSILRIQQVVRGDSAAYFCASSPPGGRNQPQHFGDGTRLSIL.

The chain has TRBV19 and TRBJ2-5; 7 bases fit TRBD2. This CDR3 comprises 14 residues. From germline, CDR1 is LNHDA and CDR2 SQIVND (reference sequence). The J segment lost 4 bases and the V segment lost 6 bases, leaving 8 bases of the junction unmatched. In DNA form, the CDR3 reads TGTGCCAGTAGCCTTAGGGAGGGGCGAGAGACCCAGTACTTC. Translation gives CASSLREGRETQYF.

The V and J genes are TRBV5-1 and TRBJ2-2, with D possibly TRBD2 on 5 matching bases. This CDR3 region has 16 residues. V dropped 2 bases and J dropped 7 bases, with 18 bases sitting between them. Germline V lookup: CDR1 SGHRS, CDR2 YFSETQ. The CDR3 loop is CASSFLVSGRGGELFF. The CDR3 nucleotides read TGCGCCAGCAGCTTCCTGGTCAGCGGACGTGGCGGGGAGCTGTTTTTT.

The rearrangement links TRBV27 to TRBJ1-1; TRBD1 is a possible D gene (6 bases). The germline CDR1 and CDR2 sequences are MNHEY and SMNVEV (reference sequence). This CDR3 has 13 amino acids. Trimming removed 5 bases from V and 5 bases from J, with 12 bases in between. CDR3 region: CASSTRRGTEAFF. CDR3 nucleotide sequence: TGTGCCAGCAGTACTCGCAGGGGTACTGAAGCTTTCTTT.

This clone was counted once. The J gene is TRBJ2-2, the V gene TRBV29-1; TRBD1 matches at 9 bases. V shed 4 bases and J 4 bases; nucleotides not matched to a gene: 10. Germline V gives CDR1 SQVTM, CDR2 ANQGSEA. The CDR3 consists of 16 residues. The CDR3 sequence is CSVASGTGPFTGELFF. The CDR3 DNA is TGCAGCGTTGCATCCGGGACAGGGCCTTTCACCGGGGAGCTGTTTTTT.

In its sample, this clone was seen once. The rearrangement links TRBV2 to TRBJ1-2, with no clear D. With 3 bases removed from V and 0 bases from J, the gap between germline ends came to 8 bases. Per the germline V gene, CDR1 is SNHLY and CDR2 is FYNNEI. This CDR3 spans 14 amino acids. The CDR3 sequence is CASSDSPANYGYTF. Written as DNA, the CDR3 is TGTGCCAGCAGTGATTCCCCCGCTAACTATGGCTACACCTTC.

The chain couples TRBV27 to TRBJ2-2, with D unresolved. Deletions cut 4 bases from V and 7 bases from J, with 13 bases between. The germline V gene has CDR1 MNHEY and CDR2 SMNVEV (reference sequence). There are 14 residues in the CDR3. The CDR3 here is CASSSWLPSGELFF. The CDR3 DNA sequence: TGTGCCAGCAGTTCTTGGCTGCCCAGCGGGGAGCTGTTTTTT.

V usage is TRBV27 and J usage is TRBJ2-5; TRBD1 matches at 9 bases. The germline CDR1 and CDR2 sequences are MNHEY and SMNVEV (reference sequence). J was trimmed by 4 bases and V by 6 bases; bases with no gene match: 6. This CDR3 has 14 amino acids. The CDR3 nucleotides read TGTGCCAGCAGACACAGGGGGCATGGAGAGACCCAGTACTTC. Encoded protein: CASRHRGHGETQYF.

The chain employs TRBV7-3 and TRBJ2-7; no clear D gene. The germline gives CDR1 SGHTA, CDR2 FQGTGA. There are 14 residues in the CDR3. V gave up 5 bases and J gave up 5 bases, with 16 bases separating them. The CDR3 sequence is CASSPGGGLDEQYF. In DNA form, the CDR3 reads TGTGCCAGCAGCCCCGGTGGCGGCTTAGACGAGCAGTACTTC.

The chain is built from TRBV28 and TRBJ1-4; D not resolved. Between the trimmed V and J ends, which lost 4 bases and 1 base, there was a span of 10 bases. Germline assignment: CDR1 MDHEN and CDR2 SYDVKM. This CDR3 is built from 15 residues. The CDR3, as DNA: TGTGCCAGCAGTTCAGGAAGGTTAACTAATGAAAAACTGTTTTTT. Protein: CASSSGRLTNEKLFF. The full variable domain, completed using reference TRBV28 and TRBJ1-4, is DVKVTQSSRYLVKRTGEKVFLECVQDMDHENMFWYRQDPGLGLRLIYFSYDVKMKEKGDIPEGYSVSREKKERFSLILESASTNQTSMYLCASSSGRLTNEKLFFGSGTQLSVL.

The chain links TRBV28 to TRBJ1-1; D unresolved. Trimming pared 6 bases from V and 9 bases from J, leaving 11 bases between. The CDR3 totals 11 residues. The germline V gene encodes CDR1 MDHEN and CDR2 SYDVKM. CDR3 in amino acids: CASSTRTQAFF. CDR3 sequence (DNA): TGTGCCAGCAGCACACGCACGCAAGCTTTCTTT. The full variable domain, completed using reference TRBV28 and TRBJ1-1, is DVKVTQSSRYLVKRTGEKVFLECVQDMDHENMFWYRQDPGLGLRLIYFSYDVKMKEKGDIPEGYSVSREKKERFSLILESASTNQTSMYLCASSTRTQAFFGQGTRLTVV.

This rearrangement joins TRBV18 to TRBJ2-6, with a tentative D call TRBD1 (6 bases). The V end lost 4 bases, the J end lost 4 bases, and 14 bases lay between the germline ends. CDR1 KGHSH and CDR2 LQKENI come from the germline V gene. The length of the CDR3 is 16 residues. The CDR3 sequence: CASSLPRGTGANVLTF. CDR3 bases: TGTGCCAGCTCACTTCCCAGGGGAACCGGGGCCAACGTCCTGACTTTC.

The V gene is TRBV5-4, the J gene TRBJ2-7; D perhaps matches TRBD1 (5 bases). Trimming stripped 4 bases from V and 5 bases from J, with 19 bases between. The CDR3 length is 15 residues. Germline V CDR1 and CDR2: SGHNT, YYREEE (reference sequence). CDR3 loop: CASSRLVRGRNEQYF. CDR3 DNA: TGTGCCAGCAGCCGGTTGGTTAGGGGAAGGAACGAGCAGTACTTC.

The DNA of the CDR3 is TGTGCCAGCAGCCTTCCACAGGGGGCAGATGGCTACACCTTC. Its translation: CASSLPQGADGYTF. The chain carries TRBV28 and TRBJ1-2, with TRBD1 matching over 9 bases. The CDR3 is 14 amino acids. Germline CDR1 and CDR2: MDHEN and SYDVKM. The junction had 8 bases not matched to a gene; V was cut back by 6 bases and J by 6 bases.

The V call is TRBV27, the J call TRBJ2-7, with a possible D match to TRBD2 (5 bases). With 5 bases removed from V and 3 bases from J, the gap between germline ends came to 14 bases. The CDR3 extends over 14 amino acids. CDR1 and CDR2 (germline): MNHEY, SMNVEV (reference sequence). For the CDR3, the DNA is TGTGCCAGCAGTCCCGGACTCGGGGACTACGAGCAGTACTTC. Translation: CASSPGLGDYEQYF.

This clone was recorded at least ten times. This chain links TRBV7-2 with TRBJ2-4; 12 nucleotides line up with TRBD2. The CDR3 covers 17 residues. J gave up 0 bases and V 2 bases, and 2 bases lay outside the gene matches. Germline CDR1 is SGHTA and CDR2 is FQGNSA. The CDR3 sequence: CASSLRTSGVAKNIQYF. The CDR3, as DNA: TGTGCCAGCAGCTTAAGGACTAGCGGGGTAGCCAAAAACATTCAGTACTTC. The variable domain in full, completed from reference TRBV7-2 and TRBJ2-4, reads GAGVSQSPSNKVTEKGKDVELRCDPISGHTALYWYRQSLGQGLEFLIYFQGNSAPDKSGLPSDRFSAERTGGSVSTLTIQRTQQEDSAVYLCASSLRTSGVAKNIQYFGAGTRLSVL.

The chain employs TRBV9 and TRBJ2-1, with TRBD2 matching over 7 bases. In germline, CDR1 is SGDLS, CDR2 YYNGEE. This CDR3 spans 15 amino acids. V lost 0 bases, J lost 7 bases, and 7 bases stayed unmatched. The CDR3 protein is CASSVGGGRENEQFF. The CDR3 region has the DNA TGTGCCAGCAGCGTAGGAGGTGGGAGGGAGAATGAGCAGTTCTTC.

The CDR3 loop reads CASSYNSGRAKETQYF. In DNA, the CDR3 is TGTGCCAGCAGCTACAATAGCGGGAGGGCCAAAGAGACCCAGTACTTC. The rearrangement links TRBV7-3 to TRBJ2-5; TRBD2 matches 11 bases. The germline V gene has CDR1 SGHTA and CDR2 FQGTGA. With 4 bases clipped from V and 3 bases from J, the junction kept 7 bases outside the gene matches. CDR3 length equals 16 residues.

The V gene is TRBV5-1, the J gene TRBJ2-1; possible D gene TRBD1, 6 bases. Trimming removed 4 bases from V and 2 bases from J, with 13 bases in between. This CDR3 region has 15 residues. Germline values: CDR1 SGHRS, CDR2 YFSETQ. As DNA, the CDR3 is TGCGCCAGCAGCCCCGTCCCAGGGGCCTACAATGAGCAGTTCTTC. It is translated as CASSPVPGAYNEQFF.

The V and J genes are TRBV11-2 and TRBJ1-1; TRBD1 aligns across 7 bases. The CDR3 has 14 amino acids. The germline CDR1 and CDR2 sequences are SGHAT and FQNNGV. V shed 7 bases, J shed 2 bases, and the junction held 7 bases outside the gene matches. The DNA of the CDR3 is TGTGCCAGCACCCTAGCAGGGGGTAACACTGAAGCTTTCTTT. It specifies CASTLAGGNTEAFF.

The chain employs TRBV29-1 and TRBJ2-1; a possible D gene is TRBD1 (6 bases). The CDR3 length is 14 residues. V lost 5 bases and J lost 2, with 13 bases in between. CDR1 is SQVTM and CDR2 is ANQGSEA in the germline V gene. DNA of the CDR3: TGCAGCGTTAAACAGGGTAGCGCCTACAATGAGCAGTTCTTC. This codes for CSVKQGSAYNEQFF.

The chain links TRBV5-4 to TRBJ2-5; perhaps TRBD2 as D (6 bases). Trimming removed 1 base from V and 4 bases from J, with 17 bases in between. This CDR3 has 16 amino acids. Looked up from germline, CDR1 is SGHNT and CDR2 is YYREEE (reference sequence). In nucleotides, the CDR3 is TGTGCCAGCAGCTTGTTTAATAGGGGAGGTAGAGAGACCCAGTACTTC. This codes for CASSLFNRGGRETQYF.

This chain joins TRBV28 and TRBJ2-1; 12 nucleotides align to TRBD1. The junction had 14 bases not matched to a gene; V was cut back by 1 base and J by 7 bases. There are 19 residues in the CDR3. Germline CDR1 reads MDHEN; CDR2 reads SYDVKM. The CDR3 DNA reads TGTGCCAGCAGTTTATACGGGACAGGGGGCGCGTTCAAGGGAAATGAGCAGTTCTTC. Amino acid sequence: CASSLYGTGGAFKGNEQFF. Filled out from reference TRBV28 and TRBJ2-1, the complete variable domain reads DVKVTQSSRYLVKRTGEKVFLECVQDMDHENMFWYRQDPGLGLRLIYFSYDVKMKEKGDIPEGYSVSREKKERFSLILESASTNQTSMYLCASSLYGTGGAFKGNEQFFGPGTRLTVL.

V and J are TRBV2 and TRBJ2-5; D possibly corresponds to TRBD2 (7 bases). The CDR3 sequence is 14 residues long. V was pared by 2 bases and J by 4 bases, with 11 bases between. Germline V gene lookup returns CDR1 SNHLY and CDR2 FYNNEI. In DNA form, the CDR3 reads TGTGCCAGCAGTGAAAGGGGGGGAGGAGAGACCCAGTACTTC. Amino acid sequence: CASSERGGGETQYF.